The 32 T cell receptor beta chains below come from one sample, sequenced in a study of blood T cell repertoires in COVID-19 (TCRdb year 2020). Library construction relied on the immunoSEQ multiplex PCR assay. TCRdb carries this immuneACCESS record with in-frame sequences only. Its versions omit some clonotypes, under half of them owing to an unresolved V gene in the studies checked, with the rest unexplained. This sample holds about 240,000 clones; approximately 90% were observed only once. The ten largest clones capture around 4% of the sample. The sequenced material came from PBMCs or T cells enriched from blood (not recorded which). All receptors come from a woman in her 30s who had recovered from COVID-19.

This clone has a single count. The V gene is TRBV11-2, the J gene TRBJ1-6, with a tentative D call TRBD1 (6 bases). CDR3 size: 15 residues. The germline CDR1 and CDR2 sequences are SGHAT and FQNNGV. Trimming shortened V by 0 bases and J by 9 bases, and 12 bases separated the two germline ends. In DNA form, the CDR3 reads TGTGCCAGCAGCTTAGAACCTGCAGGGGTTTCACCCCTCCACTTT. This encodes CASSLEPAGVSPLHF.

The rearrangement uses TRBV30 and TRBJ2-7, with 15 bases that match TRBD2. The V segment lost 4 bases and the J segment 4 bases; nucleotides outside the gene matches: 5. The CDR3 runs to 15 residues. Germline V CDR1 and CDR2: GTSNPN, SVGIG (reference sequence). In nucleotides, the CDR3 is TGTGCCTGGAATGGACTAGCGGGAGGGCCATACGAGCAGTACTTC. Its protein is CAWNGLAGGPYEQYF. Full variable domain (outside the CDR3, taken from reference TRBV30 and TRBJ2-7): SQTIHQWPATLVQPVGSPLSLECTVEGTSNPNLYWYRQAAGRGLQLLFYSVGIGQISSEVPQNLSASRPQDRQFILSSKKLLLSDSGFYLCAWNGLAGGPYEQYFGPGTRLTVT.

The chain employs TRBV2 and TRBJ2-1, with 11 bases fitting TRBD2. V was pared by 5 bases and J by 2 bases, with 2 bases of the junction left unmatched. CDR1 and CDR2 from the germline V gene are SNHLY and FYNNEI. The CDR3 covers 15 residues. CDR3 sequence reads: CASSTTSGAYNEQFF. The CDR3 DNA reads TGTGCCAGCAGTACGACTAGCGGGGCCTACAATGAGCAGTTCTTC.

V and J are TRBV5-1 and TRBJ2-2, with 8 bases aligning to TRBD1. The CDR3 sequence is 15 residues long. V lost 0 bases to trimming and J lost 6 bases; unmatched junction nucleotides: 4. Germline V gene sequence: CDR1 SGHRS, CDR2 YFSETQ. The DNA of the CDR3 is TGCGCCAGCAGCTTGGCGGACAGGGTGGCCGGGGAGCTGTTTTTT. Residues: CASSLADRVAGELFF. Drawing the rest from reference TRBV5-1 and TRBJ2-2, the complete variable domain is KAGVTQTPRYLIKTRGQQVTLSCSPISGHRSVSWYQQTPGQGLQFLFEYFSETQRNKGNFPGRFSGRQFSNSRSEMNVSTLELGDSALYLCASSLADRVAGELFFGEGSRLTVL.

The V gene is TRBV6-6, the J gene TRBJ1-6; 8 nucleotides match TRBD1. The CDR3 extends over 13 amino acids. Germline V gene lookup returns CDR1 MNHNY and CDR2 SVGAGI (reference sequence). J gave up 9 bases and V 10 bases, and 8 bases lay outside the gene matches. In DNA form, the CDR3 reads TGTGCCATTACGGACAGGGTTGGTTCACCCCTCCACTTT. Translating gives CAITDRVGSPLHF.

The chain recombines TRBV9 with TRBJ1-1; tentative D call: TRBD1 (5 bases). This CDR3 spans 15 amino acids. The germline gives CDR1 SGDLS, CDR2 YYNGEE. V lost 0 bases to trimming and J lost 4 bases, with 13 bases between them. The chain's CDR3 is CASSVGFQGSTEAFF. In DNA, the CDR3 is TGTGCCAGCAGCGTAGGATTCCAGGGATCCACTGAAGCTTTCTTT.

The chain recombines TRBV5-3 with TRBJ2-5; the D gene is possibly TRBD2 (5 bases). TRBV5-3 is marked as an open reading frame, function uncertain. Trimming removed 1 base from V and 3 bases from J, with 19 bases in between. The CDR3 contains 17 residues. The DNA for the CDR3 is TGTGCCAGAAGCTTGTCCCTAGTAGGGAGAAACGAAGAGACCCAGTACTTC. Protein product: CARSLSLVGRNEETQYF.

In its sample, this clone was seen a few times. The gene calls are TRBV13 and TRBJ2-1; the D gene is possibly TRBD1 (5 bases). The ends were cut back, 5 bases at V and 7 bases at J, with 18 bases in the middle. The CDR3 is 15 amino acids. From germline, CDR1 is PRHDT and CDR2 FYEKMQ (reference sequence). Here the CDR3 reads CASSPGHGQGNEQFF. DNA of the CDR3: TGTGCCAGCAGCCCGGGCCATGGGCAGGGTAATGAGCAGTTCTTC.

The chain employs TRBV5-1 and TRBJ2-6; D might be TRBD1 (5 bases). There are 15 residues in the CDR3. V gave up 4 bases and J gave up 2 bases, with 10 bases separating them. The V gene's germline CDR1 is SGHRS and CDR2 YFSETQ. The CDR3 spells CASSPGLPGANVLTF. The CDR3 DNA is TGCGCCAGCAGCCCAGGGCTCCCTGGGGCCAACGTCCTGACTTTC.

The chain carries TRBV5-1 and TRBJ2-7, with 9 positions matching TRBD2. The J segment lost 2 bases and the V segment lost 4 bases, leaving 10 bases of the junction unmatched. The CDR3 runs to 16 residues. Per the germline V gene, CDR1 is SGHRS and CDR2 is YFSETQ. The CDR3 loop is CASSPNPASGAYEQYF. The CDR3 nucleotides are TGCGCCAGCAGCCCGAATCCGGCTAGCGGGGCCTACGAGCAGTACTTC.

Here the CDR3 reads CASSSPTGGYEQYF. The CDR3 bases are TGTGCCAGCAGCTCACCGACAGGGGGCTACGAGCAGTACTTC. The chain combines TRBV5-4 with TRBJ2-7, with 9 bases lining up with TRBD1. Trimming at V came to 3 bases and at J to 3 bases, leaving 4 bases not matched to a gene. Germline V lookup: CDR1 SGHNT, CDR2 YYREEE (reference sequence). The CDR3 length is 14 residues.

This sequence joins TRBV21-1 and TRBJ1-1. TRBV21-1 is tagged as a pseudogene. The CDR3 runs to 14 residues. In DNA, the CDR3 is TGTGCCAGCAGCAAAGTGTTGCGGTTGGCTGAAGCTTTCTTT. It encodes CASSKVLRLAEAFF.

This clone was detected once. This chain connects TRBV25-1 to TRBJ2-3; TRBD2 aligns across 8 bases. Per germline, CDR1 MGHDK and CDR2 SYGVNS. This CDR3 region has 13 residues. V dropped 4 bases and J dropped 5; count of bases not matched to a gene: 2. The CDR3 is CASSVAGLDTQYF. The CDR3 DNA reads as TGTGCCAGCAGTGTAGCGGGATTAGATACGCAGTATTTT.

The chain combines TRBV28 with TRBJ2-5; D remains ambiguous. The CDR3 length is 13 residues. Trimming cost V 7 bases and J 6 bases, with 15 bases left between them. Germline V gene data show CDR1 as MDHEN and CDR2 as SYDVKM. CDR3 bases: TGTGCCAGCAAAGTTGAGGAAAAGAAGACCCAGTACTTC. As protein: CASKVEEKKTQYF.

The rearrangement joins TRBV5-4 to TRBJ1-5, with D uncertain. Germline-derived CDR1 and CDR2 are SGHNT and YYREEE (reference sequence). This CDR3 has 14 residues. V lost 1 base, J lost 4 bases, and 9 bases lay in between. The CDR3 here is CASSLYGVNQPQHF. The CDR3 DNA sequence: TGTGCCAGCAGCTTGTACGGGGTGAATCAGCCCCAGCATTTT.

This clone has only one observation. The CDR3 DNA reads TGTGCCAGCAGCTTAGTGGCGGGAGGTCTAGATACGCAGTATTTT. This codes for CASSLVAGGLDTQYF. The chain couples TRBV7-2 to TRBJ2-3; 8 nucleotides agree with TRBD2. V dropped 1 base and J dropped 5; count of bases not matched to a gene: 5. Germline CDR1 is SGHTA and CDR2 is FQGNSA. This CDR3 region has 15 residues.

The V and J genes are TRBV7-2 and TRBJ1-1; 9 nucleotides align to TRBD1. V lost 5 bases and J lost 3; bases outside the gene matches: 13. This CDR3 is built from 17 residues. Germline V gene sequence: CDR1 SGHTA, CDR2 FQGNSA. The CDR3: CASSQLLQGAVHTEAFF. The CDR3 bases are TGTGCCAGCAGCCAATTACTACAGGGGGCCGTTCACACTGAAGCTTTCTTT. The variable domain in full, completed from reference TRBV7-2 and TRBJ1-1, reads GAGVSQSPSNKVTEKGKDVELRCDPISGHTALYWYRQSLGQGLEFLIYFQGNSAPDKSGLPSDRFSAERTGGSVSTLTIQRTQQEDSAVYLCASSQLLQGAVHTEAFFGQGTRLTVV.

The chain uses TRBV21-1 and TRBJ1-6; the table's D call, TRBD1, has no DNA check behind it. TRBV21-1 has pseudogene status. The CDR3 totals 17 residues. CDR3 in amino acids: CASRMRQGSLFSSPLHF. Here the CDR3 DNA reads TGTGCCAGCAGGATGAGACAGGGAAGTTTATTTAGTTCACCCCTCCACTTT.

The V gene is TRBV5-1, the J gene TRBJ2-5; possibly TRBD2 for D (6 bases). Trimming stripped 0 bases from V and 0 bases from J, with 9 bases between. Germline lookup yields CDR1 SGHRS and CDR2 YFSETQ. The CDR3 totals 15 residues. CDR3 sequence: CASSLGGANQETQYF. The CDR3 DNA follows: TGCGCCAGCAGCTTGGGCGGGGCCAACCAAGAGACCCAGTACTTC.

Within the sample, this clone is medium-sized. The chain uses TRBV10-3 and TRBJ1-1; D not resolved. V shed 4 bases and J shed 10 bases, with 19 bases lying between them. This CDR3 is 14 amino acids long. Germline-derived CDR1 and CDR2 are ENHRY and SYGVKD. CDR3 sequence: CAISAHPSTSAAFF. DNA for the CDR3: TGTGCCATCAGTGCCCATCCATCGACCAGCGCAGCTTTCTTT.

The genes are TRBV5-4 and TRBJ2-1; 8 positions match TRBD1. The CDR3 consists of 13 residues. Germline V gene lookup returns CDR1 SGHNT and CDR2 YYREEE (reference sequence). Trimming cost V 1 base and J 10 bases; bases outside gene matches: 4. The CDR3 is CASSLQGADEQFF. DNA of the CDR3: TGTGCCAGCAGCTTGCAGGGGGCTGACGAGCAGTTCTTC.

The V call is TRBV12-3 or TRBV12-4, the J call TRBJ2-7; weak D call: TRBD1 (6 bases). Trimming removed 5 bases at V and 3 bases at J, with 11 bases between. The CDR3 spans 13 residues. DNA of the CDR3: TGTGCCAGCAGTACAGGGATTTACTACGAGCAGTACTTC. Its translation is CASSTGIYYEQYF.

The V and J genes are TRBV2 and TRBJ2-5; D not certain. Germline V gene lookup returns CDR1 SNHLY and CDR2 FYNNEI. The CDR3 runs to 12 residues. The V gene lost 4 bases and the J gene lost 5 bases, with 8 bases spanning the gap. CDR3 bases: TGTGCCAGCAGTGTAAACGGGGAGACCCAGTACTTC. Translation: CASSVNGETQYF.

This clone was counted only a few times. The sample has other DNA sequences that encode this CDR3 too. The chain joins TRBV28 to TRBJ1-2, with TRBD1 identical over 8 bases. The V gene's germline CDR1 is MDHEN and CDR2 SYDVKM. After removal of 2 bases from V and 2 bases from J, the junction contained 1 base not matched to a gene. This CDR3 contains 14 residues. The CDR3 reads CASSLGQGNYGYTF. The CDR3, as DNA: TGTGCCAGCAGTTTAGGACAGGGAAACTATGGCTACACCTTC.

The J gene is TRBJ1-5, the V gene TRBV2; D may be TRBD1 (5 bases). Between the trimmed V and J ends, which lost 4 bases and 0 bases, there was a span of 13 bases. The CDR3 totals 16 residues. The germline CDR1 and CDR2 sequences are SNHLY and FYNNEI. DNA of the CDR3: TGTGCCAGCAGTGGGGGCCGTGGAACTAGCAATCAGCCCCAGCATTTT. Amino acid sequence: CASSGGRGTSNQPQHF.

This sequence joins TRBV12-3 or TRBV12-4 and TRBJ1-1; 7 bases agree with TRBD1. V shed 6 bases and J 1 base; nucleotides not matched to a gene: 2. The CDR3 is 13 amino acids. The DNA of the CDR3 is TGTGCCAGCAGGGACAGGTCGAACACTGAAGCTTTCTTT. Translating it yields CASRDRSNTEAFF.

The CDR3: CASSPGPTSGSSKNIQYF. In nucleotides, the CDR3 is TGCGCCAGCAGCCCTGGACCGACTAGCGGGAGTTCAAAAAACATTCAGTACTTC. This sequence joins TRBV4-1 and TRBJ2-4; 12 bases agree with TRBD2. This CDR3 has 18 amino acids. CDR1 MGHRA and CDR2 YSYEKL come from the germline V gene. Trimming cost V 4 bases and J 4 bases; bases outside gene matches: 11.

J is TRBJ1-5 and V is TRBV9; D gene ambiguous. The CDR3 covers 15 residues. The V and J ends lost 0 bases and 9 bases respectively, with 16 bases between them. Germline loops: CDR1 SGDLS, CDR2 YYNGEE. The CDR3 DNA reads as TGTGCCAGCAGCGTAGCCGTAACAGACGAGGGGCCCCAGCATTTT. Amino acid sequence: CASSVAVTDEGPQHF. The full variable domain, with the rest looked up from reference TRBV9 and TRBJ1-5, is DSGVTQTPKHLITATGQRVTLRCSPRSGDLSVYWYQQSLDQGLQFLIQYYNGEERAKGNILERFSAQQFPDLHSELNLSSLELGDSALYFCASSVAVTDEGPQHFGDGTRLSIL.

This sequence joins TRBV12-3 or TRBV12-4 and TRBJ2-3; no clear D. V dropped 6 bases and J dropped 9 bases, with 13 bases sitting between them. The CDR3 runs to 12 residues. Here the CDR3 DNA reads TGTGCCAGCAGCCCTGGGCCTAACACGCAGTATTTT. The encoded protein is CASSPGPNTQYF.

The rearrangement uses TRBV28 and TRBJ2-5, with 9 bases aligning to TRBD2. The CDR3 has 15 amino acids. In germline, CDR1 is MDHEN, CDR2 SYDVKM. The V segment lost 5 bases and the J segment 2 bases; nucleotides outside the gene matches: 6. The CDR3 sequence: CASSPRTSAQETQYF. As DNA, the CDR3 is TGTGCCAGCAGTCCCCGGACTAGCGCTCAAGAGACCCAGTACTTC.

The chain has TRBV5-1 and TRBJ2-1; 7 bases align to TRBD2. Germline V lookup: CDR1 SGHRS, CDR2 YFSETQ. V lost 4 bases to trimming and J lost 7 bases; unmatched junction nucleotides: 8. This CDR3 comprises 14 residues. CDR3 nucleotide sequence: TGCGCCAGCAGCCTGGGGGAGGGGCCGAATGAGCAGTTCTTC. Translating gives CASSLGEGPNEQFF. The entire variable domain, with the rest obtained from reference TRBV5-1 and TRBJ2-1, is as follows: KAGVTQTPRYLIKTRGQQVTLSCSPISGHRSVSWYQQTPGQGLQFLFEYFSETQRNKGNFPGRFSGRQFSNSRSEMNVSTLELGDSALYLCASSLGEGPNEQFFGPGTRLTVL.

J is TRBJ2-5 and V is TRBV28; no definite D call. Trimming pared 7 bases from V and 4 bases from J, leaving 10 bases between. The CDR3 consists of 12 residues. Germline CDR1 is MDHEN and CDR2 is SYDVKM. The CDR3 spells CASITSGETQYF. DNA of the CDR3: TGTGCCAGCATCACTTCGGGAGAGACCCAGTACTTC.